This entry concerns a single T cell receptor (beta chain). Its cognate antigen has yet to be identified. Within one base of it there is no much larger clone, and no base qualities were kept. This specimen comes from a study of draining lymph node invasion in breast cancer (TCRdb year 2020). For context, the study as a whole: Histology and cytokeratin immunohistochemistry were used to diagnose nodal metastasis, and EpCAM/CD45 flow cytometry was used to confirm the diagnosis. The separate targeted TCR sequencing covered lymph nodes from five patients, with primary tumors sequenced for three of those patients. Matched non-invaded and tumor-invaded tumor-draining lymph nodes plus the primary tumor were contributed by each patient, with both Treg and Tconv subsets profiled. In a separate targeted assay, bulk TCR-beta CDR3 sequencing compared sorted memory regulatory T cells and memory conventional CD4 T cells across breast cancer tissues.

Library creation used bulk RNA-seq. The data were produced on an Illumina HiSeq 2500. Per the authors' processing: CDR3 sequences in the separate targeted TCR-seq dataset were extracted from raw reads and quantified using MiXCR version 2.1.5 with default parameters. Each TCR-beta clone in the separate targeted TCR-seq dataset was defined by the V gene, J gene and CDR3 sequence taken together. In the separate targeted TCR-seq dataset, clones with fewer than three counts were first removed, after which only the 90% most strongly expressed clones per sample were kept. For each tissue in the separate targeted TCR-seq dataset, Treg-Tconv overlap was calculated by dividing the number of shared clones by the total number of Treg clones and multiplying by 100. The public sequencing data were trimmed at Q25 with fastp and processed into clonotypes with MiXCR by TCRdb, which kept only in-frame beta chains. When rows share a CDR3 protein, they turn into one entry using the most common DNA and genes. Clone size and V and J calls follow TCRdb, not the original study. Here the sample has about 2,700 distinct CDR3 sequences; 55% to 75% occur a single time. Together, the top ten hold less than 8.5% of the sample.

Memory regulatory T cells were sorted as CD4+ CD45RA- CD25high cells. Tumor-draining lymph nodes were classified as non-invaded or invaded according to the absence or presence of metastatic tumor cells. T cells were pre-enriched with a Miltenyi Pan T Cell isolation kit before staining and sorting. Immunohistochemistry for estrogen receptor, progesterone receptor, HER2 and Ki-67 was used to characterize the primary tumors. Within a few hours after surgery, fresh surgical tissue was processed by cutting the tissue into small fragments. The tissue fragments were digested enzymatically for 15 to 25 minutes with Liberase TL plus DNase and were then passed through a 40-micrometer strainer. Sorting used a BD FACS Aria II with about 97-99% purity, after DAPI live/dead staining. Sorted cells were lysed in TCL buffer, and RNA was purified with a Norgen Single Cell RNA purification kit including DNase treatment.

General study outcomes and caveats: The data could not determine whether Treg conversion took place in a particular organ or whether converted Tregs recirculated between nodes and tumor. Tracking the tumor top-100 clones was possible in just a couple of patients. Across all tissues in the targeted TCR-seq data, Tregs appeared to be more clonally expanded than Tconvs, and both subsets showed lower diversity in tumor than in lymph nodes. Roughly 12-25% of Treg TCRs were shared with Tconvs per tissue, interpreted as suggesting peripheral Treg induction. Detection of some of the top 100 tumor clones in both invaded and non-invaded nodes suggests recirculation between tumor and draining nodes. Shared TCRs between Treg and Tconv subsets were considered suggestive but not proof of common clonal origin.

Sequences MNHEY (CDR1) and SVGEGT (CDR2) are obtained from the germline V gene. From its cysteine to its phenylalanine, the CDR3 spans 15 amino acids. This entry keeps only the CDR3 DNA: 45 bases, framed from base 1. Trimming at the junction amounts to 6 bases on V and 3 bases on J, and the germline ends lie 15 bases apart. Sequenced material: sorted memory Tregs from a lymph node. Taken with the paper, the label for cell subset or site translates to: CD45RA-negative sorted CD4+ T cells (memory Tconv or effector/memory Treg). The source is a female donor with luminal breast cancer. The rearrangement combines TRBV6-2 or TRBV6-3 with TRBJ1-5, and TRBD1 may be the D gene, going by 6 matching bases. The nucleotide sequence reads as follows: TGTGCCAGCAGAACTGTGACAGGCCACAATCAGCCCCAGCATTTT. Its translation reads: CASRTVTGHNQPQHF.